The 11 T cell receptor beta chains listed next were all sequenced from one sample in a study of blood T cell repertoires in COVID-19. TCRdb's table, derived via immunoSEQ multiplex PCR, lists solely in-frame clones and lacks some. The table shows roughly 50,000 clones, with more than 80% occurring only once. Sequenced sample: peripheral blood. These receptors were collected from a human donor in a cohort sampled during active COVID-19.

The V gene is TRBV5-6, the J gene TRBJ1-6; 8 bases fit TRBD1. The CDR3 is made up of 15 amino acids. Germline V CDR1 and CDR2: SGHDT, YYEEEE. The J segment lost 7 bases and the V segment lost 1 base, leaving 4 bases of the junction unmatched. Here the CDR3 reads CASSLIQGGNSPLHF. In nucleotides, the CDR3 is TGTGCCAGCAGCTTGATACAGGGGGGAAATTCACCCCTCCACTTT.

The chain employs TRBV29-1 and TRBJ1-1, with 7 bases that match TRBD1. The CDR3 runs 13 residues. V was clipped by 5 bases and J by 5 bases; unmatched bases: 8. From germline, CDR1 is SQVTM and CDR2 ANQGSEA. CDR3 sequence: CSVCDRDCTEAFF. In DNA form, the CDR3 reads TGCAGCGTTTGCGACAGGGATTGTACTGAAGCTTTCTTT.

The genes are TRBV6-6 and TRBJ2-3; a possible D gene is TRBD2 (6 bases). CDR3 length: 14 residues. Per the germline V gene, CDR1 is MNHNY and CDR2 is SVGAGI (reference sequence). V was shortened by 6 bases and J by 8 bases, with 18 bases between the two germline ends. CDR3 region: CASRQTGLGFTQYF. The DNA for the CDR3 is TGTGCCAGCAGGCAAACGGGACTGGGGTTTACGCAGTATTTT.

The genes are TRBV30 and TRBJ2-5; D perhaps matches TRBD2 (5 bases). The CDR3 totals 15 residues. CDR1 is GTSNPN and CDR2 is SVGIG in the germline V gene (reference sequence). Trimming pared 0 bases from V and 5 bases from J, leaving 16 bases between. The CDR3 here is CAWSVRTQRRETQYF. The DNA for the CDR3 is TGTGCCTGGAGTGTGAGGACGCAAAGGAGGGAGACCCAGTACTTC.

The V and J genes are TRBV5-1 and TRBJ2-7, with TRBD2 matching over 8 bases. CDR1 and CDR2 (germline): SGHRS, YFSETQ. The ends lost 1 base at V and 0 bases at J; junction bases unmatched: 0. The CDR3 loop spans 14 amino acids. This chain's CDR3 is CASSLSGGSYEQYF. CDR3 nucleotide sequence: TGCGCCAGCAGCTTGAGCGGGGGCTCCTACGAGCAGTACTTC.

The chain has TRBV7-3 and TRBJ2-3; D might be TRBD2 (5 bases). V dropped 1 base and J dropped 2 bases, with 13 bases sitting between them. Germline lookup yields CDR1 SGHTA and CDR2 FQGTGA. The CDR3 loop spans 16 amino acids. The CDR3 sequence: CASSLNGGSNTDTQYF. In DNA, the CDR3 is TGTGCCAGCAGCTTAAATGGAGGTAGCAACACAGATACGCAGTATTTT.

V and J are TRBV5-8 and TRBJ2-3; TRBD2 matches at 10 bases. V was pared by 3 bases and J by 2 bases, with 9 bases of the junction left unmatched. Germline-derived CDR1 and CDR2 are SGHTS and YDEGEE. There are 17 residues in the CDR3. This CDR3 reads CASSSRPSGSYTDTQYF. In nucleotides, the CDR3 is TGTGCCAGCAGCTCCAGGCCTAGCGGGAGCTACACAGATACGCAGTATTTT.

CDR3 coding DNA: TGTGCCATCAGTGAGGGCCGCTCTGGAAACACCATATATTTT. Residues: CAISEGRSGNTIYF. The chain uses TRBV10-3 and TRBJ1-3; the D is unclear. CDR3 size: 14 residues. Trimming took off 2 bases at V and 0 bases at J, with 5 bases between the two ends. Germline CDR1 ENHRY, CDR2 SYGVKD.

CDR3 residues: CSASPQGFQGYTF. The CDR3 DNA reads TGCAGTGCTAGTCCCCAGGGCTTTCAGGGCTACACCTTC. This chain uses TRBV20-1 with TRBJ1-2, with TRBD1 as a possible D gene (5 bases). This CDR3 has 13 residues. Germline V gene data show CDR1 as DFQATT and CDR2 as SNEGSKA (reference sequence). With 3 bases removed from V and 8 bases from J, the gap between germline ends came to 16 bases.

The gene calls are TRBV20-1 and TRBJ2-7, with unresolved D. CDR3 length equals 12 residues. Germline V lookup: CDR1 DFQATT, CDR2 SNEGSKA (reference sequence). The V and J ends lost 3 bases and 4 bases respectively, with 10 bases between them. The CDR3 nucleotides are TGCAGTGCTAGTACCTACGAGTACGAGCAGTACTTC. It yields the protein CSASTYEYEQYF.

The chain joins TRBV19 to TRBJ2-5; 9 bases align to TRBD2. The CDR3 extends over 16 amino acids. Germline CDR1 reads LNHDA; CDR2 reads SQIVND (reference sequence). V gave up 1 base and J gave up 3 bases; unmatched junction bases: 6. The CDR3 DNA reads as TGTGCCAGTAGTATAGGGGGGGCTAGCGGGGAAGAGACCCAGTACTTC. This gives the protein CASSIGGASGEETQYF. Full variable domain (missing parts from reference TRBV19 and TRBJ2-5): DGGITQSPKYLFRKEGQNVTLSCEQNLNHDAMYWYRQDPGQGLRLIYYSQIVNDFQKGDIAEGYSVSREKKESFPLTVTSAQKNPTAFYLCASSIGGASGEETQYFGPGTRLLVL.